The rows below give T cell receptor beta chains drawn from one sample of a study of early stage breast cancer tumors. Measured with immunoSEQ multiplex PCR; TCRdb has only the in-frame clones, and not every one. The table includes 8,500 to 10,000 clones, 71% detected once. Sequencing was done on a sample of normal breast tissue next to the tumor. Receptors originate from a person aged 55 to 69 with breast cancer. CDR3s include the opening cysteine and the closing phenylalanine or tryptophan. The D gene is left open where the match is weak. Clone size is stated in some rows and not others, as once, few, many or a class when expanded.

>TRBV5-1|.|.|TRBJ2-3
TGCGCCAGCAGCTTGGTACCCCAGGGGTCAGATACGCAGTATTTT
CASSLVPQGSDTQYF
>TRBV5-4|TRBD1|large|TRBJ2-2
TGTGCCAGCAGCTTGTTCTTGGACAGGGCGAACACCGGGGAGCTGTTTTTT
CASSLFLDRANTGELFF
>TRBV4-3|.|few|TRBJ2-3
TGCGCCAGCAGCCAAGAGGGCCTTCCCTCAGATACGCAGTATTTT
CASSQEGLPSDTQYF
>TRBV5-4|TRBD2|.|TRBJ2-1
TGTGCCAGCAGCTTGGTATCTGGGACTAGCGGGAAGCCGGGGTACAATGAGCAGTTCTTC
CASSLVSGTSGKPGYNEQFF
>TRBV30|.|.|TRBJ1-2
TGTGCCTGGAGTGTACAAGGGGCTTATGGCTACACCTTC
CAWSVQGAYGYTF
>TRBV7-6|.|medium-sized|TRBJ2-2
TGTGCCAGAGTAATGGCAGGGACTTACACCGGGGAGCTGTTTTTT
CARVMAGTYTGELFF
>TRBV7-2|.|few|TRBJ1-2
TGTGCCAGCAGCTTAGGGTCATCGGGTCTAGCTAACTATGGCTACACCTTC
CASSLGSSGLANYGYTF
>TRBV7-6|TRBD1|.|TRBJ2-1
TGTGCCAGCACCTTACACCCCGGGACAGAAGTCAATGAGCAGTTCTTC
CASTLHPGTEVNEQFF
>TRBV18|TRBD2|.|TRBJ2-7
TGTGCCAGCTCACCACGGGGACTAGCGGGGAACGAGCAGTACTTC
CASSPRGLAGNEQYF
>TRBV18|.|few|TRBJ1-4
TGTGCCAGCTCCGGAGCTAATGAAAAACTGTTTTTT
CASSGANEKLFF
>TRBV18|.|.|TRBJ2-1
TGTGCCAGCTCCCCGGGACAAGGGACCTACAATGAGCAGTTCTTC
CASSPGQGTYNEQFF
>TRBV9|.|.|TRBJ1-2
TGTGCCAGCAGCGTAGAGGTAACAGGGTATGGCTACACCTTC
CASSVEVTGYGYTF
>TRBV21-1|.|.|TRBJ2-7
TGTGCCAGCAGCAAAGGAGCGGGAGGACCCTACGAGCAGTACTTC
CASSKGAGGPYEQYF
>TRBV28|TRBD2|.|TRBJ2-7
TGTGCCAGCAGTTTAGGACTAGCGGGAGGAGCCTACGAGCAGTACTTC
CASSLGLAGGAYEQYF
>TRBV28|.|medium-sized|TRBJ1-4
TGTGCCAGCAGTTTGGCGGGGGATGTTGATGAAAAACTGTTTTTT
CASSLAGDVDEKLFF
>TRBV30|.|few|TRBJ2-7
TGTGCCTGGAGGCCCCAGGGCCTCCCCTACGAGCAGTACTTC
CAWRPQGLPYEQYF
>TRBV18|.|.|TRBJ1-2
TGTGCCAGCTCACCTCAACAGGATGGCTACACCTTC
CASSPQQDGYTF
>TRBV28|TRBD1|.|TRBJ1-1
TGTGCCAGCAGTTCCCCGGACAGGGGTGAAGCTTTCTTT
CASSSPDRGEAFF
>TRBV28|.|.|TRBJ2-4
TGTGCCAGCAGTTTTGGCGGGAACCTAGCCAAAAACATTCAGTACTTC
CASSFGGNLAKNIQYF
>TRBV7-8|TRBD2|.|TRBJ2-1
TGTGCCAGCAGCTCGCGACTAGCGGGAGGTGGCAATGAGCAGTTCTTC
CASSSRLAGGGNEQFF
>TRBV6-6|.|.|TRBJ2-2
TGTGCCAGCAGTTACTTCAGGGTGTCAGCCGGGGAGCTGTTTTTT
CASSYFRVSAGELFF
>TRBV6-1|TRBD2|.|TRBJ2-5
TGTGCCAGCAGGGGACTAGCGGGACCAGAGACCCAGTACTTC
CASRGLAGPETQYF
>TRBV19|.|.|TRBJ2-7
TGTGCCAGCCAGGGGATCTACGAGCAGTACTTC
CASQGIYEQYF
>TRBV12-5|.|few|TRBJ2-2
TGTGCTAGTGGTTTGGTACAGGGCGACACCGGGGAGCTGTTTTTT
CASGLVQGDTGELFF